Listed below are T cell receptor beta chains from one sample, sequenced in a study of CD8 T cells in ankylosing spondylitis. TCRdb used MiXCR to reprocess the 5' RACE reads, holding one entry per CDR3 protein. The sample includes roughly 90,000 distinct CDR3 sequences, about 8.1% of them seen just once. Sequenced sample: blood, either unsorted or a sorted T cell fraction (not recorded which). The receptor source for this set is a male donor with ankylosing spondylitis. The CDR3 runs from the conserved cysteine through the conserved F or W. The order of the fields is J gene, clone size, D gene, V gene, CDR3 DNA, CDR3 protein. D genes are given only for firm matches. Clone size, where shown, is once, few, many, or a class for clones that have expanded.

J: TRBJ2-1; size: many; D: TRBD1; V: TRBV4-1; DNA: TGCGCCAGCAGCCTGACTCCGACAGGGATTAATGAGCAGTTCTTC; CDR3: CASSLTPTGINEQFF
J: TRBJ2-1; size: NA; D: NA; V: TRBV30; DNA: TGTGCCTGGACCGTCACATGGGGCCATGAGCAGTTCTTC; CDR3: CAWTVTWGHEQFF
J: TRBJ2-1; size: many; D: TRBD2; V: TRBV3-1; DNA: TGTGCCAGCAGCCAAGATCGACTAGCACACAATGAGCAGTTCTTC; CDR3: CASSQDRLAHNEQFF
J: TRBJ2-5; size: NA; D: NA; V: TRBV15; DNA: TGTGCCACCAGCAGAGATTCCCGGGGAGAGACCCAGTACTTC; CDR3: CATSRDSRGETQYF
J: TRBJ2-1; size: many; D: NA; V: TRBV12-3/TRBV12-4; DNA: TGTGCCAGCAGTTTATCGCCGGGCGGCAATGAGCAGTTCTTC; CDR3: CASSLSPGGNEQFF
J: TRBJ2-1; size: few; D: NA; V: TRBV12-3/TRBV12-4; DNA: TGTGCCAGCAGTTCCGGGCAGATCTACAATGAGCAGTTCTTC; CDR3: CASSSGQIYNEQFF
J: TRBJ2-1; size: many; D: TRBD2; V: TRBV27; DNA: TGTGCCACAGTAGCGGGACCCTCCTACAATGAGCAGTTCTTC; CDR3: CATVAGPSYNEQFF
J: TRBJ2-5; size: many; D: TRBD2; V: TRBV11-2; DNA: TGTGCCAGCCGGATGACTAGCGGGATTCAAGAGACCCAGTACTTC; CDR3: CASRMTSGIQETQYF
J: TRBJ2-2; size: NA; D: NA; V: TRBV7-9; DNA: TGTGCCAGCAGCCAGGGGACTACCCACACCGGGGAGCTGTTTTTT; CDR3: CASSQGTTHTGELFF
J: TRBJ1-2; size: few; D: TRBD1; V: TRBV7-9; DNA: TGTGCCAGCAGCGGGGGCGGACAGGGGGTCTATGGCTACACCTTC; CDR3: CASSGGGQGVYGYTF
J: TRBJ1-6; size: NA; D: NA; V: TRBV12-3/TRBV12-4; DNA: TGTGCCAGCAGTTGGGGGAAAAATTCACCCCTCCACTTT; CDR3: CASSWGKNSPLHF
J: TRBJ2-7; size: NA; D: TRBD2; V: TRBV9; DNA: TGTGCCAGCAGCGTAGTTGTTAGCGGGAGGAGCTCCTACGAGCAGTACTTC; CDR3: CASSVVVSGRSSYEQYF
J: TRBJ1-5; size: many; D: NA; V: TRBV10-1; DNA: TGCGCCAGCAGTGAATCGGGAGGGAAGGCAGGGAGCAATCAGCCCCAGCATTTT; CDR3: CASSESGGKAGSNQPQHF
J: TRBJ2-1; size: many; D: NA; V: TRBV12-3/TRBV12-4; DNA: TGTGCCAGCAGTCCCGGGACGGCCTACAATGAGCAGTTCTTC; CDR3: CASSPGTAYNEQFF
J: TRBJ2-7; size: few; D: NA; V: TRBV7-9; DNA: TGTGCCAGCAGCGGCCGGGATCTGCCCCTCTACGAGCAGTACTTC; CDR3: CASSGRDLPLYEQYF
J: TRBJ1-2; size: NA; D: TRBD1; V: TRBV30; DNA: TGTGCCTGGAGTGTACCGGGGACAGGTCCCTTCGCCGTGGGCTACACCTTC; CDR3: CAWSVPGTGPFAVGYTF
J: TRBJ1-5; size: once; D: NA; V: TRBV24-1; DNA: TGTGCCACCAGGGCAGGGCGGAATCAGCCCCAGCATTTT; CDR3: CATRAGRNQPQHF
J: TRBJ2-1; size: NA; D: NA; V: TRBV5-4; DNA: TGTGCCAGCAGCTTGGAGCGCGCAGGGGAGTACAATGAGCAGTTCTTC; CDR3: CASSLERAGEYNEQFF
J: TRBJ2-3; size: many; D: NA; V: TRBV10-2; DNA: TGCGCCAGCAGTGAGCAGTGGGATACGCAGTATTTT; CDR3: CASSEQWDTQYF
J: TRBJ2-1; size: few; D: TRBD2; V: TRBV6-2/TRBV6-3; DNA: TGTGCCAGCAGTCCGGTTGGATATGGGGCTAGCGGGAGCTCCTACAATGAGCAGTTCTTC; CDR3: CASSPVGYGASGSSYNEQFF
J: TRBJ2-3; size: NA; D: NA; V: TRBV5-6; DNA: TGTGCCAGCTTGGGCGCAGATACGCAGTATTTT; CDR3: CASLGADTQYF
J: TRBJ1-5; size: many; D: NA; V: TRBV7-9; DNA: TGTGCCAGCAGCTTCAGGGATGCGACTCGTGATCAGCCCCAGCATTTT; CDR3: CASSFRDATRDQPQHF
J: TRBJ1-5; size: NA; D: NA; V: TRBV7-6; DNA: TGTGCCAGCAGCTTGCATTTGAATCAGCCCCAGCATTTT; CDR3: CASSLHLNQPQHF
J: TRBJ1-2; size: many; D: TRBD1; V: TRBV6-1; DNA: TGTGCCACTTACGGGACAGGGACAAACTATGGCTACACCTTC; CDR3: CATYGTGTNYGYTF
J: TRBJ2-5; size: NA; D: NA; V: TRBV6-1; DNA: TGTGCCAGCAGTGATGTACAGGGTAAGAAGACCCAGTACTTC; CDR3: CASSDVQGKKTQYF
J: TRBJ2-7; size: few; D: NA; V: TRBV18; DNA: TGTGCCAGCTCACCACCGGTCAGTCTGGGGGACGAGCAGTACTTC; CDR3: CASSPPVSLGDEQYF
J: TRBJ2-2; size: NA; D: NA; V: TRBV20-1; DNA: TGCAGTGCAGCCGGGACCTACACCGGGGAGCTGTTTTTT; CDR3: CSAAGTYTGELFF
J: TRBJ2-1; size: few; D: NA; V: TRBV20-1; DNA: TGCAGTGCTCCGGGACCGGGGACGACGTACAATGAGCAGTTCTTC; CDR3: CSAPGPGTTYNEQFF
J: TRBJ2-7; size: NA; D: NA; V: TRBV6-1; DNA: TGTGCCAGCGGGACGAGCGAGCTTTACGAGCAGTACTTC; CDR3: CASGTSELYEQYF
J: TRBJ2-7; size: few; D: TRBD1; V: TRBV2; DNA: TGTGCCAGCAGTGGGACAGGCCCCTACGAGCAGTACTTC; CDR3: CASSGTGPYEQYF
J: TRBJ2-1; size: NA; D: NA; V: TRBV27; DNA: TGTGCCAGCAGTTTATACTTGAATTCGGGGAATGAGCAGTTCTTC; CDR3: CASSLYLNSGNEQFF
J: TRBJ2-1; size: many; D: TRBD2; V: TRBV29-1; DNA: TGCAGCGTTGAAGATGAGACTAGCGGGACTTACAATGAGCAGTTCTTC; CDR3: CSVEDETSGTYNEQFF
J: TRBJ2-3; size: few; D: NA; V: TRBV5-5; DNA: TGTGCCAGCAGCAGCCCCAGGGGCACAGATACGCAGTATTTT; CDR3: CASSSPRGTDTQYF
J: TRBJ1-1; size: few; D: TRBD1; V: TRBV5-6; DNA: TGTGCCAGCAGCATCGGACAGGGGAAGAGCACTGAAGCTTTCTTT; CDR3: CASSIGQGKSTEAFF
J: TRBJ2-7; size: many; D: NA; V: TRBV5-1; DNA: TGCGCCAGCAGCTACAGCGGGTTGCACCCCTACGAGCAGTACTTC; CDR3: CASSYSGLHPYEQYF
J: TRBJ1-5; size: NA; D: NA; V: TRBV3-1; DNA: TGTGCCAGCAGCCAAGTAGGGGCCCGGCAGCCCCAGCATTTT; CDR3: CASSQVGARQPQHF
J: TRBJ2-3; size: few; D: NA; V: TRBV6-5; DNA: TGTGCCAGCAGTTACGTGGGCACAGATACGCAGTATTTT; CDR3: CASSYVGTDTQYF